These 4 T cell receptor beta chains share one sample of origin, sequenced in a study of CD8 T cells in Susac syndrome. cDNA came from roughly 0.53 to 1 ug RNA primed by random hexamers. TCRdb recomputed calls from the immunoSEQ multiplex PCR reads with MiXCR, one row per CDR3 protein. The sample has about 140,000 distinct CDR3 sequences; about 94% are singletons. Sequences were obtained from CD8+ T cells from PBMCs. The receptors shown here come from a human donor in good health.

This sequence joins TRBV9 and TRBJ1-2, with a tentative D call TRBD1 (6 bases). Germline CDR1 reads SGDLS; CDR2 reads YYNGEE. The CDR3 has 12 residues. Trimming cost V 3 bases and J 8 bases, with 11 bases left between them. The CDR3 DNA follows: TGTGCCAGCAGCGCGGGGGCGTTCGGCTACACCTTC. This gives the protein CASSAGAFGYTF.

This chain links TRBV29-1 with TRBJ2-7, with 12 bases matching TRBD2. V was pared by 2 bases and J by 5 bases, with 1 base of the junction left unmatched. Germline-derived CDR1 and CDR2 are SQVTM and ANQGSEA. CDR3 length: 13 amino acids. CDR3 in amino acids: CSVETSGRNEQYF. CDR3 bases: TGCAGCGTTGAAACTAGCGGGAGGAACGAGCAGTACTTC.

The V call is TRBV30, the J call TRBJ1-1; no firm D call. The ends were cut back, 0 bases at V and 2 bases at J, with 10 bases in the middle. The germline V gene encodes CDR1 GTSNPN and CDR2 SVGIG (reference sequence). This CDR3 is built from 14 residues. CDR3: CAWSVLWRNTEAFF. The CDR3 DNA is TGTGCCTGGAGTGTACTTTGGAGAAACACTGAAGCTTTCTTT.

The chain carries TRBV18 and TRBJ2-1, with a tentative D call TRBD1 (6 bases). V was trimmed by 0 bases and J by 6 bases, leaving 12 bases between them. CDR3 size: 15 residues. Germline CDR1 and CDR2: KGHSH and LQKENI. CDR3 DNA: TGTGCCAGCTCACCACCTTACGGGACACTCAATGAGCAGTTCTTC. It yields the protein CASSPPYGTLNEQFF.